One TCR beta chain is described in this entry. Some clones are missing from TCRdb's copy, which holds only in-frame ones; the method was immunoSEQ multiplex PCR. The sample has about 45,000 clones, approximately 88% seen once. After removal of 4 bases from V and 0 bases from J, the junction contained 4 bases not matched to a gene. The CDR3 contains 15 residues. The germline V gene has CDR1 LNHDA and CDR2 SQIVND (reference sequence). Locally advanced or metastatic urothelial carcinoma affected all patients. Sample contribution per patient ranged from 1 to 8, covering pretreatment and on-treatment. The sample is drawn from a study of PD-L1 blockade in urothelial cancer. Across the study: Patients had been given 0 to 3 earlier chemotherapy regimens. After treatment start, blood was analyzed at 3 weeks (second dose) and at 6 weeks.

This receptor was taken from a man older than 75 with urothelial cancer. The chain carries TRBV19 and TRBJ2-7; 9 bases are shared with TRBD2. Here the sequenced sample was PBMCs, taken around atezolizumab (anti-PD-L1) treatment. In nucleotides, the CDR3 is TGTGCCAGTAGTAAGAGCGGGAGGAGCTCCTACGAGCAGTACTTC. Residues: CASSKSGRSSYEQYF.